The 24 T cell receptor beta chains below come from one sample, sequenced in a study of T cells in Graves' hyperthyroidism and ophthalmopathy. Amplified TCR beta CDR3 regions came from RNA transcripts. In the first-round RT-PCR of the TCR CDR3, the HTBI primer set was used. TCRdb re-called the multiplex PCR reads through MiXCR, storing one row per CDR3 protein. The sample contains over 500,000 distinct CDR3 sequences, roughly a sixth of which appear only once. The sample comprised blood. The source is a woman in her 30s with Graves' ophthalmopathy.

This clonotype was seen many times. V and J are TRBV6-2 or TRBV6-3 and TRBJ1-6, with D hard to call. The CDR3 is made up of 16 amino acids. The germline V and J ends were trimmed by 2 bases and 9 bases, with 17 bases remaining between them. CDR1 is MNHEY, CDR2 SVGEGT, per germline. Written as DNA, the CDR3 is TGTGCCAGCAGTTACCCTTCCGCCTTATACGCTTCACCCCTCCACTTT. Its translation is CASSYPSALYASPLHF.

This chain connects TRBV28 to TRBJ2-4, with unresolved D. The CDR3 contains 15 residues. V lost 4 bases and J 7 bases, leaving 17 bases between the germline ends. Germline assignment: CDR1 MDHEN and CDR2 SYDVKM. CDR3 in DNA: TGTGCCAGCAGTTACCCATTTCAGGAGAGGAACATTCAGTACTTC. The encoded protein is CASSYPFQERNIQYF.

Many counts were recorded for this clonotype. The V and J genes are TRBV7-8 and TRBJ2-1, with 13 bases matching TRBD2. Trimming took 5 bases from V and 7 from J; bases not matched to a gene: 8. This CDR3 region has 16 residues. Germline V lookup: CDR1 SGHVS, CDR2 FQNEAQ. The CDR3 protein is CASSLRTSGSINEQFF. CDR3 sequence (DNA): TGTGCCAGCAGCCTGAGGACTAGCGGGAGTATAAATGAGCAGTTCTTC.

There are many counts of this clonotype. The chain links TRBV28 to TRBJ2-7; D remains unclear. Germline V gives CDR1 MDHEN, CDR2 SYDVKM. The CDR3 is 12 amino acids. V gave up 5 bases and J gave up 6 bases, with 11 bases separating them. The CDR3 spells CASSPSSGEQYF. CDR3 coding DNA: TGTGCCAGCAGTCCCTCATCCGGCGAGCAGTACTTC.

This clonotype appeared many times. This chain links TRBV28 with TRBJ1-6; TRBD1 aligns across 7 bases. CDR3 length: 16 amino acids. Germline lookup yields CDR1 MDHEN and CDR2 SYDVKM. After removal of 4 bases from V and 7 bases from J, the junction contained 10 bases not matched to a gene. The CDR3 nucleotides are TGTGCCAGCAGTTCTATTCGTCAGGGGGGAAATTCACCCCTCCACTTT. It specifies CASSSIRQGGNSPLHF. Drawing the rest from reference TRBV28 and TRBJ1-6, the complete variable domain is DVKVTQSSRYLVKRTGEKVFLECVQDMDHENMFWYRQDPGLGLRLIYFSYDVKMKEKGDIPEGYSVSREKKERFSLILESASTNQTSMYLCASSSIRQGGNSPLHFGNGTRLTVT.

Concerning this clonotype: A read error may be the cause here, since a much bigger clone is one base away. The chain recombines TRBV11-3 with TRBJ2-3; TRBD1 agrees at 7 bases. This CDR3 is 17 amino acids long. The germline V gene has CDR1 SGHNT and CDR2 YENEEA. The V segment lost 2 bases and the J segment 1 base; nucleotides outside the gene matches: 9. The CDR3 DNA sequence: TGTGCCAGCAGCTTAAGACAGGGTGGGAGCGGCACAGATACGCAGTATTTT. It encodes CASSLRQGGSGTDTQYF.

This rearrangement joins TRBV11-2 to TRBJ2-2; D is perhaps TRBD1 (6 bases). CDR1 is SGHAT and CDR2 is FQNNGV in the germline V gene. This CDR3 contains 16 residues. V was pared by 3 bases and J by 6 bases, with 17 bases between. The CDR3 bases are TGTGCCAGCAGCTTTGGGGCTGGGGGCGTAGCCGGGGAGCTGTTTTTT. Protein sequence: CASSFGAGGVAGELFF.

CDR3 amino acids: CASSSAGLAGKSDTGELFF. CDR3 coding DNA: TGTGCCAGCAGCTCCGCGGGGCTAGCGGGAAAATCGGACACCGGGGAGCTGTTTTTT. The chain combines TRBV7-8 with TRBJ2-2; 9 nucleotides match TRBD2. Germline V gives CDR1 SGHVS, CDR2 FQNEAQ. This CDR3 comprises 19 residues. Unmatched junction bases numbered 15, after V lost 4 bases and J lost 3 bases.

This clonotype has more than one count but fewer than ten. The gene calls are TRBV4-3 and TRBJ2-2, with unresolved D. Trimming removed 0 bases from V and 9 bases from J, with 11 bases in between. This CDR3 is 14 amino acids long. CDR1 is LGHNA and CDR2 is YSLEER in the germline V gene. This CDR3 is CASSQDGRIRELFF. The CDR3 coding sequence is TGCGCCAGCAGCCAAGATGGTAGGATACGGGAGCTGTTTTTT.

In this sample, this clonotype turned up a few times. The genes are TRBV2 and TRBJ2-3, with a weak D call TRBD1 (6 bases). The CDR3 has 13 residues. Looked up from germline, CDR1 is SNHLY and CDR2 is FYNNEI. V was cut by 8 bases and J by 4 bases, with 13 bases left in between. CDR3 in amino acids: CASPRGVSDTQYF. The CDR3 DNA reads TGTGCCAGCCCCAGGGGTGTATCAGATACGCAGTATTTT.

Comment on this clonotype: Compared with germline, one end of the junction differs, possibly owing to a read error. The J gene is TRBJ2-5, the V gene TRBV30; D perhaps matches TRBD2 (5 bases). The V gene's germline CDR1 is GTSNPN and CDR2 SVGIG (reference sequence). CDR3 size: 13 residues. DNA of the CDR3: TGTGCCTGGAGTGTAGGGAGCCAAGAGACCCGGTACTTC. Protein product: CAWSVGSQETRYF.

The chain joins TRBV12-3 or TRBV12-4 to TRBJ2-2; D is possibly TRBD1 or TRBD2 (5 bases each). Trimming cost V 6 bases and J 3 bases, with 11 bases left between them. The CDR3 length is 14 residues. CDR3 region: CASSRDGHTGELFF. CDR3 DNA sequence: TGTGCCAGCAGCCGGGACGGACACACCGGGGAGCTGTTTTTT.

Many counts were recorded for this clonotype. The chain uses TRBV7-3 and TRBJ2-7, with TRBD1 matching over 7 bases. Trimming removed 5 bases from V and 5 bases from J; junction bases left unmatched: 6. CDR1 SGHTA and CDR2 FQGTGA come from the germline V gene. The CDR3 covers 13 residues. The CDR3 spells CASSRQGSNEQYF. The CDR3, as DNA: TGTGCCAGCAGCCGACAGGGTTCGAACGAGCAGTACTTC.

This clonotype came up many times. The J gene is TRBJ1-1, the V gene TRBV4-3; no reliable D call. From germline, CDR1 is LGHNA and CDR2 YSLEER. CDR3 length: 14 amino acids. Trimming took off 2 bases at V and 4 bases at J, with 11 bases between the two ends. The CDR3 protein is CASSQREGRTEAFF. The CDR3 DNA reads as TGCGCCAGCAGCCAACGGGAGGGTCGCACTGAAGCTTTCTTT.

The V call is TRBV19, the J call TRBJ2-5; 9 nucleotides line up with TRBD1. The CDR3 loop spans 15 amino acids. Losses at the gene ends were 9 bases for V and 2 bases for J; bases not matched to a gene: 10. CDR1 and CDR2 from the germline V gene are LNHDA and SQIVND (reference sequence). The CDR3 sequence: CASTRGDRVQETQYF. CDR3 in DNA: TGTGCCAGCACGAGAGGGGACAGGGTACAAGAGACCCAGTACTTC.

The sample holds many counts of this clonotype. The chain carries TRBV6-5 and TRBJ1-1; D not resolved. This CDR3 has 14 amino acids. The V gene's germline CDR1 is MNHEY and CDR2 SVGAGI. The ends were cut back, 0 bases at V and 4 bases at J, with 9 bases in the middle. For the CDR3, the DNA is TGTGCCAGCAGTTACTCGAAGGTTGGCACTGAAGCTTTCTTT. Its translation is CASSYSKVGTEAFF.

In its sample, this clonotype was seen many times. The V and J genes are TRBV12-3 or TRBV12-4 and TRBJ2-3; TRBD1 might be the D (6 bases). This CDR3 is 14 amino acids long. With 7 bases removed from V and 5 bases from J, the gap between germline ends came to 16 bases. This CDR3 is CASTEDRVKDTQYF. Here the CDR3 DNA reads TGTGCCAGCACCGAGGACAGAGTCAAAGATACGCAGTATTTT.

There are many counts of this clonotype. The J gene is TRBJ1-5, the V gene TRBV12-3 or TRBV12-4; 9 bases fit TRBD1. Trimming cost V 6 bases and J 5 bases; bases outside gene matches: 5. The CDR3 covers 14 residues. The CDR3 sequence is CASSSNRGHQPQHF. The CDR3 DNA is TGTGCCAGCAGCTCAAACAGGGGGCATCAGCCCCAGCATTTT.

The chain has TRBV27 and TRBJ2-7; 9 bases fit TRBD2. This CDR3 is 15 amino acids long. Germline values: CDR1 MNHEY, CDR2 SMNVEV (reference sequence). V was pared by 3 bases and J by 5 bases, with 8 bases of the junction left unmatched. The CDR3: CASSFESGRSHEQYF. Written as DNA, the CDR3 is TGTGCCAGCAGTTTCGAAAGCGGGAGGTCCCACGAGCAGTACTTC.

This clonotype was found a few times. CDR3: CSVTALLSNTEAFF. The CDR3 DNA follows: TGCAGCGTTACTGCCCTACTCTCGAACACTGAAGCTTTCTTT. This rearrangement joins TRBV29-1 to TRBJ1-1; D is ambiguous. There are 14 residues in the CDR3. Germline values: CDR1 SQVTM, CDR2 ANQGSEA. Trimming removed 5 bases from V and 1 base from J, with 14 bases in between.

This clonotype came up a few times. The V call is TRBV25-1, the J call TRBJ1-5, with D possibly TRBD1 on 5 matching bases. V lost 5 bases and J 7 bases, leaving 12 bases between the germline ends. The CDR3 is 13 amino acids. Germline V gives CDR1 MGHDK, CDR2 SYGVNS. CDR3 bases: TGTGCCAGCAGTCGTCCGGGGGAACAGCCCCAGCATTTT. Translating it yields CASSRPGEQPQHF.

This clonotype was detected only a few times. This chain uses TRBV28 with TRBJ1-5; D unclear. The CDR3 sequence is 16 residues long. CDR1 MDHEN and CDR2 SYDVKM come from the germline V gene. Trimming took 2 bases from V and 2 from J, leaving 13 bases between them. The CDR3 reads CASSLREGQGNQPQHF. As DNA, the CDR3 is TGTGCCAGCAGTTTACGGGAAGGGCAAGGCAATCAGCCCCAGCATTTT.

This clonotype was seen repeatedly, ten times or more. Written as DNA, the CDR3 is TGTGCCAGCTCACCGATAGGAGATAGCAATCAGCCCCAGCATTTT. Residues: CASSPIGDSNQPQHF. This rearrangement joins TRBV18 to TRBJ1-5; D ambiguous. The CDR3 spans 15 residues. V shed 3 bases and J shed 0 bases, with 9 bases lying between them. The germline V gene encodes CDR1 KGHSH and CDR2 LQKENI.

A remark on this clonotype: A much bigger clone sits one base away, suggesting this may be a read error. This chain connects TRBV2 to TRBJ2-1, with no clear D. V was pared by 4 bases and J by 0 bases, with 13 bases between. Germline V gene lookup returns CDR1 SNHLY and CDR2 FYNNEI. The CDR3 runs to 16 residues. CDR3 bases: TGTGCCAGCAGTGTCTTCAGTGTATTCTCCTACAATGAGCAGTTCTTC. As protein: CASSVFSVFSYNEQFF.